The 6 T cell receptor beta chains presented below share a single source sample, sequenced in a study of blood T cells in healthy people across ages. Through a sample-barcoded 5' primer and a J-beta primer mix, a second PCR was run for roughly 6 to 11 cycles. TCRdb recomputed calls from the 5' RACE reads with MiXCR, one row per CDR3 protein. Found here are 800,000 or so distinct CDR3 sequences, around two thirds of them singletons; the top ten hold roughly a quarter. The material sequenced was blood. The receptors originated from a man aged 25-45 years in good health.

This clonotype occurred a few times. The chain's CDR3 is CASTPPNRETQYF. In nucleotides, the CDR3 is TGTGCCAGCACCCCTCCCAACAGGGAGACCCAGTACTTC. This chain joins TRBV7-9 and TRBJ2-5; possible D gene TRBD1, 5 bases. The V end lost 7 bases, the J end lost 5 bases, and 14 bases lay between the germline ends. The CDR3 covers 13 residues. Germline values: CDR1 SEHNR, CDR2 FQNEAQ (reference sequence).

A word on this clonotype: At one of its ends the junction is not consistent with the germline gene, which may arise from a read error. The rearrangement joins TRBV20-1 to TRBJ1-1; 9 bases match TRBD1. Germline V gene data show CDR1 as DFQATT and CDR2 as SNEGSKA (reference sequence). The CDR3 spans 13 residues. This chain's CDR3 is CSVRETGGLEAFF. DNA of the CDR3: TGCAGTGTTAGAGAAACAGGGGGCCTGGAGGCTTTCTTT.

This rearrangement joins TRBV10-3 to TRBJ2-3; the D is unclear. The V end was cut by 8 bases, the J end by 7 bases, with 19 bases between. The CDR3 is made up of 14 amino acids. The V gene's germline CDR1 is ENHRY and CDR2 SYGVKD. CDR3 DNA: TGTGCCATCTCGCCCGAACCGTCCAGGAATACGCAGTATTTT. Translated: CAISPEPSRNTQYF.

Concerning this clonotype itself: A much bigger clone sits one base away, suggesting this may be a read error. The conserved final phenylalanine or tryptophan is absent from the CDR3, which likely points to a read error. V gene TRBV12-3 or TRBV12-4 combines with J gene TRBJ2-1; D not certain. V lost 7 bases and J 4 bases, leaving 11 bases between the germline ends. The CDR3 has 13 amino acids. The CDR3 is CASTTRSYNEQFI. CDR3 DNA sequence: TGTGCCAGCACCACTCGGAGTTACAATGAGCAGTTCATC.

On this clonotype: This may arise from a read error, as a much more abundant clone is one base away. This chain uses TRBV2 with TRBJ2-3; the D gene is possibly TRBD1 (6 bases). CDR3 length: 15 residues. The germline CDR1 and CDR2 sequences are SNHLY and FYNNEI. CDR3 in DNA: TGTGCCAGCAGAGACGGACAGTTTAGCACAGGTACGCAGTATTTT. Translated, it gives CASRDGQFSTGTQYF.

In this sample, this clonotype turned up many times. CDR3 region: CSVANRAQGEQYF. The CDR3 DNA follows: TGCAGCGTCGCTAACAGAGCCCAGGGCGAGCAGTACTTC. V usage is TRBV29-1 and J usage is TRBJ2-7; D may be TRBD1 (5 bases). This CDR3 has 13 amino acids. Trimming stripped 6 bases from V and 6 bases from J, with 18 bases between. CDR1 SQVTM and CDR2 ANQGSEA come from the germline V gene.